The following is a TCR beta chain sequence with its context. CDR3 length: 17 amino acids. Looked up from germline, CDR1 is MGHRA and CDR2 is YSYEKL. The V gene lost 0 bases and the J gene lost 1 base, with 15 bases spanning the gap. This sample was taken from a study of T cell changes during pregnancy in multiple sclerosis. Data came from immunoSEQ multiplex PCR; TCRdb stores just in-frame clones and leaves some out. The sample has 25,000 to 35,000 clones; approximately 89% are singletons. The rearrangement links TRBV4-1 to TRBJ2-5; D call uncertain. Specimen: CD8+ T cells from peripheral blood mononuclear cells, collected in the first trimester of pregnancy. This receptor was identified in a female donor with multiple sclerosis, enrolled in a pregnancy study. The CDR3 sequence is CASSQEAGPPFQETQYF. The CDR3 region has the DNA TGCGCCAGCAGCCAAGAAGCCGGTCCGCCCTTCCAAGAGACCCAGTACTTC.